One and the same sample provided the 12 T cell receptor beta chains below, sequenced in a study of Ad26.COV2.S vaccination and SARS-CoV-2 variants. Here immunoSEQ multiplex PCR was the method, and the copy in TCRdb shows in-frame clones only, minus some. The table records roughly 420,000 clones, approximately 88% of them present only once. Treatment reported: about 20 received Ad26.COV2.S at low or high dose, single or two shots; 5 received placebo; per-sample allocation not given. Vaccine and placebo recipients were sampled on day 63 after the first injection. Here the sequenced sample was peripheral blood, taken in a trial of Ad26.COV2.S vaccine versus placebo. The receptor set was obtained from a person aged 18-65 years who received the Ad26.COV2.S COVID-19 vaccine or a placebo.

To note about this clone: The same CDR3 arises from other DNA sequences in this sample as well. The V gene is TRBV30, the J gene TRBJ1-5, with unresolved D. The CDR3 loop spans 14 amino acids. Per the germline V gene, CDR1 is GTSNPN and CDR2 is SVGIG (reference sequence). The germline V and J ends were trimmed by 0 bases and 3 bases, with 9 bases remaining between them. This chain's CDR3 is CAWSVGGINQPQHF. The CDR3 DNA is TGTGCCTGGAGTGTTGGAGGGATCAATCAGCCCCAGCATTTT.

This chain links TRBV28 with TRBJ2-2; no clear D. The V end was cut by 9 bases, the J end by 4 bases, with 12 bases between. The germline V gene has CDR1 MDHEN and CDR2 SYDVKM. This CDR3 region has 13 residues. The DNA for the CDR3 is TGTGCCAGTCTCCCACGAAGCACCGGGGAGCTGTTTTTT. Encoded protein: CASLPRSTGELFF.

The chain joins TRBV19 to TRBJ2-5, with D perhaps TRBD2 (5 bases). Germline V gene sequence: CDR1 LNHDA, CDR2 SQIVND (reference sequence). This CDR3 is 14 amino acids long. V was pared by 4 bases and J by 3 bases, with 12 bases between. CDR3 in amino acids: CASSSLGREETQYF. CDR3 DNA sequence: TGTGCCAGTAGTAGCCTAGGGCGGGAAGAGACCCAGTACTTC.

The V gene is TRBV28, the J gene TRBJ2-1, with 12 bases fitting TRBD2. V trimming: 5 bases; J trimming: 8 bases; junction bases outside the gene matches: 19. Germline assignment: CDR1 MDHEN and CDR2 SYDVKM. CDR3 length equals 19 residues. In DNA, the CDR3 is TGTGCCAGCAGTGGCAGTCCCCTTGCTAGCGGGGGGGCCAGTTATGAGCAGTTCTTC. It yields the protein CASSGSPLASGGASYEQFF.

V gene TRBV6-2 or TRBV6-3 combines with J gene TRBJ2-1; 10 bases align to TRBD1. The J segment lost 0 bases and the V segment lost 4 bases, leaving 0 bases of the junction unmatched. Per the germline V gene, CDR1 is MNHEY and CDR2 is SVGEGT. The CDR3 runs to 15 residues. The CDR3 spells CASSWTGGSYNEQFF. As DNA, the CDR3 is TGTGCCAGCAGTTGGACAGGGGGCTCCTACAATGAGCAGTTCTTC.

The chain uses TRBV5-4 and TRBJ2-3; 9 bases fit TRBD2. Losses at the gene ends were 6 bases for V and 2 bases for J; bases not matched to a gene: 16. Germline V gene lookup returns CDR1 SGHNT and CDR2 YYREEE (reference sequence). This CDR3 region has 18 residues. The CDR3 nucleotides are TGTGCCAGCACCACTTCGGGTCGGCTAGCGGGGTACACAGATACGCAGTATTTT. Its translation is CASTTSGRLAGYTDTQYF.

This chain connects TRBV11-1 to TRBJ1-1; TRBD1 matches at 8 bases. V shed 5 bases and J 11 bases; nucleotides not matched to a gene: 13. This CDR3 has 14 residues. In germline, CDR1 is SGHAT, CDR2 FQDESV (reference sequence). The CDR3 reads CASSQGVSGGAAFF. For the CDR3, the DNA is TGTGCCAGCAGCCAGGGGGTGTCAGGGGGCGCGGCTTTCTTT.

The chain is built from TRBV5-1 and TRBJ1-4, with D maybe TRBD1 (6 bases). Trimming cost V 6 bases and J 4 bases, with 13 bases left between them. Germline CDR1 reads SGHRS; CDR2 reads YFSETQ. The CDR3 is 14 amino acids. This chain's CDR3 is CASKGGTNNEKLFF. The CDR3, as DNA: TGCGCCAGCAAGGGCGGGACAAATAATGAAAAACTGTTTTTT.

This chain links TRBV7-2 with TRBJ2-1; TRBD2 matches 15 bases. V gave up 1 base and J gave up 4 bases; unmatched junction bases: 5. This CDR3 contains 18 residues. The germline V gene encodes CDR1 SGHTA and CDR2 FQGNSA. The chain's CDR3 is CASSLGQGLAGGYNEQFF. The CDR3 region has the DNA TGTGCCAGCAGCTTAGGACAAGGACTAGCGGGGGGGTACAATGAGCAGTTCTTC.

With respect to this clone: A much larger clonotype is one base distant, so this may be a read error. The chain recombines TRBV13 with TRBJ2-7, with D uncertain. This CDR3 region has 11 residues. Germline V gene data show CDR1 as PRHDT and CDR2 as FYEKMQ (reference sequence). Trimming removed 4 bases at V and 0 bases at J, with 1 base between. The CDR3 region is CASSYSYEQYF. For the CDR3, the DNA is TGTGCCAGCAGCTACTCCTACGAGCAGTACTTC.

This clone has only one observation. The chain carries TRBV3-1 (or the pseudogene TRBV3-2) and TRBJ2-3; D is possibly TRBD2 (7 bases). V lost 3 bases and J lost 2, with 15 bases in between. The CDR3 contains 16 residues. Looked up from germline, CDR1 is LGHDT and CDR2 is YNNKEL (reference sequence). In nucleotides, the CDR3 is TGTGCCAGCAGCCAGGGGCCGCGGGGGCACACAGATACGCAGTATTTT. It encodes CASSQGPRGHTDTQYF.

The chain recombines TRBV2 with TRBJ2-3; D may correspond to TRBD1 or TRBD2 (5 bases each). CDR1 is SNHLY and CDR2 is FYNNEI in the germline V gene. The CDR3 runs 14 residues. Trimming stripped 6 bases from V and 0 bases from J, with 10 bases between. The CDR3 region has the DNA TGTGCCAGCAGGAAGGGGAGTAGCACAGATACGCAGTATTTT. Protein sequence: CASRKGSSTDTQYF.